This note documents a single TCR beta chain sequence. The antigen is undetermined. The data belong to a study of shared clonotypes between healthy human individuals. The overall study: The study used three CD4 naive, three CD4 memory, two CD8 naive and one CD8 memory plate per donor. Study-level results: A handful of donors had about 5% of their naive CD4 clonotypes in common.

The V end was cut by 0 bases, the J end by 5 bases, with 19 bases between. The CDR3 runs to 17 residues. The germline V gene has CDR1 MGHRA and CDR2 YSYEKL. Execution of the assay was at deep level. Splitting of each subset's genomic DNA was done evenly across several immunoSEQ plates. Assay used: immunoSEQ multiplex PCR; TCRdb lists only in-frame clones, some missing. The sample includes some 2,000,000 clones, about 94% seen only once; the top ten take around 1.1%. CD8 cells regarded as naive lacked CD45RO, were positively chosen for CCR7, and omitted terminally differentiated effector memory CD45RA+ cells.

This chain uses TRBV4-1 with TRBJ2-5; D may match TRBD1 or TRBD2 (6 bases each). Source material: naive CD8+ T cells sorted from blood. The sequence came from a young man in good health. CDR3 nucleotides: TGCGCCAGCAGCCAAGAGAGGGACGGGGGCTTCTATGAGACCCAGTACTTC. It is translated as CASSQERDGGFYETQYF.